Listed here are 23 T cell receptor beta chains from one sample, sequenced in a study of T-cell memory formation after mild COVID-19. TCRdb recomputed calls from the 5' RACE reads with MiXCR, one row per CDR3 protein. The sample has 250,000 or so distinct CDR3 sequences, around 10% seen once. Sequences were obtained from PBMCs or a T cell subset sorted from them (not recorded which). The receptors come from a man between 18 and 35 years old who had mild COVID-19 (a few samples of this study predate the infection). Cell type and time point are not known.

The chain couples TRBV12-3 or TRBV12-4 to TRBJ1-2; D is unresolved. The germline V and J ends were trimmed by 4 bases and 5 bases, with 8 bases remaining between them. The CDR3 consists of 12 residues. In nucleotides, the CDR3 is TGTGCCAGCAGTTCTCAGGAGTATGGCTACACCTTC. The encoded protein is CASSSQEYGYTF.

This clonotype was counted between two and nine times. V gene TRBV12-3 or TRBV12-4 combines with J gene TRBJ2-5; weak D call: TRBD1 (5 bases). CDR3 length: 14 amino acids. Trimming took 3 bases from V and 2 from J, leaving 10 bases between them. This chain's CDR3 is CASSFTDSQETQYF. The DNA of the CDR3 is TGTGCCAGCAGTTTCACCGACAGTCAAGAGACCCAGTACTTC.

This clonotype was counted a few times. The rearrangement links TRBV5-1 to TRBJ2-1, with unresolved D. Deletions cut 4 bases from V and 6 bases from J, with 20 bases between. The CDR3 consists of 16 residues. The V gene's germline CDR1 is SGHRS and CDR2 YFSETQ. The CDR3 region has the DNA TGCGCCAGCAGCGCCGACCAGACTGGATTTCGCAATGAGCAGTTCTTC. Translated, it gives CASSADQTGFRNEQFF.

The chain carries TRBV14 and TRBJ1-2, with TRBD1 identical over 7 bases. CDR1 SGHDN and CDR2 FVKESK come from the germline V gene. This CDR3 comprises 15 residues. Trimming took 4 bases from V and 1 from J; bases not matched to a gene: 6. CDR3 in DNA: TGTGCCAGCAGCCGGCCCGGGACAGTTAACTATGGCTACACCTTC. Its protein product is CASSRPGTVNYGYTF.

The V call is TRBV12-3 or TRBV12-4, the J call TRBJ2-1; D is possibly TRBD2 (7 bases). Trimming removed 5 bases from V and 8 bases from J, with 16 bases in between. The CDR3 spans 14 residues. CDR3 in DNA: TGTGCCAGCAGTCCCGTGGGGGGGCCCGATGAGCAGTTCTTC. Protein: CASSPVGGPDEQFF.

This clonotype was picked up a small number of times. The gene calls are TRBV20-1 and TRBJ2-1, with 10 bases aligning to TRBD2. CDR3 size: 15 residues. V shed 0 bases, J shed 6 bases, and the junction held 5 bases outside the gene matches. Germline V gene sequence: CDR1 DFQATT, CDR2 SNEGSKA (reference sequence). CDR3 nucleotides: TGCAGTGCTAGAGATCCAGCGGGGGGGCGCAATGAGCAGTTCTTC. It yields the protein CSARDPAGGRNEQFF.

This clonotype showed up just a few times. CDR3 loop: CASSPPGAGGEKLFF. In nucleotides, the CDR3 is TGCGCCAGCAGCCCCCCGGGGGCAGGGGGTGAAAAACTGTTTTTT. The rearrangement joins TRBV5-1 to TRBJ1-4, with 7 bases fitting TRBD1. The germline V gene has CDR1 SGHRS and CDR2 YFSETQ. This CDR3 region has 15 residues. Trimming cost V 4 bases and J 7 bases; bases outside gene matches: 10. Complete variable domain (other parts from reference TRBV5-1 and TRBJ1-4): KAGVTQTPRYLIKTRGQQVTLSCSPISGHRSVSWYQQTPGQGLQFLFEYFSETQRNKGNFPGRFSGRQFSNSRSEMNVSTLELGDSALYLCASSPPGAGGEKLFFGSGTQLSVL.

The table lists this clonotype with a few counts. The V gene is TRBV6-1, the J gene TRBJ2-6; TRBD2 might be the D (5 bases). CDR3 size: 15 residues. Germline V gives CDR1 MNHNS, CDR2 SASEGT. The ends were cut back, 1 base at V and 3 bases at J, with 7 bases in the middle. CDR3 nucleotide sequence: TGTGCCAGCAGTGAAGGAGGGTATGGGGCCAACGTCCTGACTTTC. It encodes CASSEGGYGANVLTF.

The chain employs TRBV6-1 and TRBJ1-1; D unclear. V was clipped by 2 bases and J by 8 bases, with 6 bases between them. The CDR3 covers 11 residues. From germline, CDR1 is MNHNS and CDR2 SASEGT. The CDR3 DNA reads TGTGCCAGCAGTGAATTAGTAGAAGCTTTCTTT. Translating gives CASSELVEAFF.

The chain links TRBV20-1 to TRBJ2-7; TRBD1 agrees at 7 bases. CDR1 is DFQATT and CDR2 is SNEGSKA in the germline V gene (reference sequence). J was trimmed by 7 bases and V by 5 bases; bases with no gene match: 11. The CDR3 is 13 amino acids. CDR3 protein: CSARNRGSGEQYV. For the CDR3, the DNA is TGCAGTGCTCGTAACAGGGGATCGGGAGAGCAGTACGTC.

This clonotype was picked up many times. CDR3 residues: CAIRLSGGDNEQFF. CDR3 nucleotide sequence: TGTGCCATCAGGCTTAGCGGGGGGGACAATGAGCAGTTCTTC. This chain links TRBV10-3 with TRBJ2-1, with 11 bases aligning to TRBD2. V shed 6 bases and J 5 bases; nucleotides not matched to a gene: 3. Germline V gene lookup returns CDR1 ENHRY and CDR2 SYGVKD. The CDR3 contains 14 residues.

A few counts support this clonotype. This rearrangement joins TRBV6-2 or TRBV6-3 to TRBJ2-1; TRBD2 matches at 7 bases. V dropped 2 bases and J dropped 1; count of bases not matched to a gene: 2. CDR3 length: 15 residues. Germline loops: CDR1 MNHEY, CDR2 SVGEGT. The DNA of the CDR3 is TGTGCCAGCAGTTACGGGGGGGAATCCTACAATGAGCAGTTCTTC. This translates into CASSYGGESYNEQFF.

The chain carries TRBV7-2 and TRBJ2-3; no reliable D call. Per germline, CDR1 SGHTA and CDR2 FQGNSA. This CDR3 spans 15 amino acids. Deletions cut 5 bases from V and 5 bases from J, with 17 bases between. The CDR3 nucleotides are TGTGCCAGCAGCCTGTTGGCCTTCGCAAGAGATACGCAGTATTTT. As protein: CASSLLAFARDTQYF. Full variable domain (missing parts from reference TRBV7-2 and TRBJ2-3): GAGVSQSPSNKVTEKGKDVELRCDPISGHTALYWYRQSLGQGLEFLIYFQGNSAPDKSGLPSDRFSAERTGGSVSTLTIQRTQQEDSAVYLCASSLLAFARDTQYFGPGTRLTVL.

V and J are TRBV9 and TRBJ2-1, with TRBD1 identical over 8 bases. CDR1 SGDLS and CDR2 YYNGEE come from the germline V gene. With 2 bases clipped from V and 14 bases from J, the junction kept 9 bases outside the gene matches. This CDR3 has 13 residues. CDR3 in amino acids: CASSVTYTGGKFF. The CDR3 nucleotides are TGTGCCAGCAGCGTGACGTATACAGGGGGGAAGTTCTTC. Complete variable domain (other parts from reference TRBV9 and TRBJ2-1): DSGVTQTPKHLITATGQRVTLRCSPRSGDLSVYWYQQSLDQGLQFLIQYYNGEERAKGNILERFSAQQFPDLHSELNLSSLELGDSALYFCASSVTYTGGKFFGPGTRLTVL.

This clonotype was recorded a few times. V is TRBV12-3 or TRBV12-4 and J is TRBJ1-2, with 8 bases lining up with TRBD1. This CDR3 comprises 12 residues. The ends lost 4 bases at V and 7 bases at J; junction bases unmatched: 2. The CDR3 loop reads CASSSGQGGYTF. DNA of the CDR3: TGTGCCAGCAGTTCCGGACAGGGTGGCTACACCTTC.

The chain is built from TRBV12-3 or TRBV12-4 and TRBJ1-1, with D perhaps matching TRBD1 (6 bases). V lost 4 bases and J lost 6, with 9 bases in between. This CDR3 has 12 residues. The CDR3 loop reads CASSWGRSEAFF. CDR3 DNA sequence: TGTGCCAGCAGTTGGGGGCGTTCTGAAGCTTTCTTT.

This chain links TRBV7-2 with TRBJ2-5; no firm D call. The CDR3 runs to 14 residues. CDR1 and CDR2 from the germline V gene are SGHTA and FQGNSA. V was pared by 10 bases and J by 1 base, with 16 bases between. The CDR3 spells CATKASLPQETQYF. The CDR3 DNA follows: TGTGCCACCAAAGCCTCCCTACCCCAAGAGACCCAGTACTTC. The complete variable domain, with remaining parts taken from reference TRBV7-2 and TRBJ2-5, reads GAGVSQSPSNKVTEKGKDVELRCDPISGHTALYWYRQSLGQGLEFLIYFQGNSAPDKSGLPSDRFSAERTGGSVSTLTIQRTQQEDSAVYLCATKASLPQETQYFGPGTRLLVL.

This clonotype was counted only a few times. The CDR3 DNA sequence: TGCGCCAGCAGCTCGGTACAGGGTGGATTTAACTATGGCTACACCTTC. Its protein is CASSSVQGGFNYGYTF. The rearrangement links TRBV5-1 to TRBJ1-2, with D perhaps TRBD1 (6 bases). Looked up from germline, CDR1 is SGHRS and CDR2 is YFSETQ. This CDR3 region has 16 residues. The V end lost 3 bases, the J end lost 1 base, and 16 bases lay between the germline ends.

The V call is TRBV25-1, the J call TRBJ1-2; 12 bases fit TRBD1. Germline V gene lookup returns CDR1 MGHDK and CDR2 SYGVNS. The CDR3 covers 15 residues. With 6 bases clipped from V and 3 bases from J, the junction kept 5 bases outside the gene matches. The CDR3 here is CASRGTGGQDYGYTF. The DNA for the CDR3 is TGTGCCAGCAGGGGGACAGGGGGCCAGGACTATGGCTACACCTTC.

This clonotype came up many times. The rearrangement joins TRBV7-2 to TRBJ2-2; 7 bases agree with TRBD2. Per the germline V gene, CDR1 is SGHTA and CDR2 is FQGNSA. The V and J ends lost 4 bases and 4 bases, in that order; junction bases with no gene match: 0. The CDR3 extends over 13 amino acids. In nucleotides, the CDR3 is TGTGCCAGCAGCTGGACTAGCACCGGGGAGCTGTTTTTT. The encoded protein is CASSWTSTGELFF.

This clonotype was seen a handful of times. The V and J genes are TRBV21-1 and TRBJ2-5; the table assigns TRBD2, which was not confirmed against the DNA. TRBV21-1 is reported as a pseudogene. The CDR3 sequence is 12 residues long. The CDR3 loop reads CASTMEVETQYF. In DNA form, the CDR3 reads TGTGCCAGCACCATGGAGGTCGAGACCCAGTACTTC.

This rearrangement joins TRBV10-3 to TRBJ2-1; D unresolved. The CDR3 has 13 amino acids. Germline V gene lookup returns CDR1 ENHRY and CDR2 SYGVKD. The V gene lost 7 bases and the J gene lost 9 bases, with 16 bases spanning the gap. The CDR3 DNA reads TGTGCCATCACGGAGTGTCGCCGGTTTGAGCAGTTCTTC. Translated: CAITECRRFEQFF.

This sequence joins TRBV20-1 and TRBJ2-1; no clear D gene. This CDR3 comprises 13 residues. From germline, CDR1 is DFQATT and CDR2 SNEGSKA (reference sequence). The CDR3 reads CRGDKALPLEQFF. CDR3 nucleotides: TGCAGGGGCGACAAGGCTCTCCCCCTAGAGCAGTTCTTC.